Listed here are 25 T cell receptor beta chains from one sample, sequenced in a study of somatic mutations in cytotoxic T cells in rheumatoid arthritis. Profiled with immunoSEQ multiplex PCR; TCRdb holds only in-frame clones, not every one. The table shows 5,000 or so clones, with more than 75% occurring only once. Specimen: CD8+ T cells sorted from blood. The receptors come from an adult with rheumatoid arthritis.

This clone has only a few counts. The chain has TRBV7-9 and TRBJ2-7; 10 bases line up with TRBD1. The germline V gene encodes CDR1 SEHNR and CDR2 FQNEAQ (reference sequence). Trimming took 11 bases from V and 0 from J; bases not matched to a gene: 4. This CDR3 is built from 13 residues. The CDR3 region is CASGTGDSYEQYF. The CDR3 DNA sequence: TGTGCCTCCGGGACAGGGGACTCCTACGAGCAGTACTTC.

The CDR3 nucleotides read TGTGCCAGCAGCGCTACAGGGAGGGGGGACAATGAGCAGTTCTTC. This encodes CASSATGRGDNEQFF. V gene TRBV9 combines with J gene TRBJ2-1; a weak D match, TRBD2 (7 bases). This CDR3 is 15 amino acids long. Germline CDR1 SGDLS, CDR2 YYNGEE. The V and J ends lost 3 bases and 5 bases respectively, with 15 bases between them.

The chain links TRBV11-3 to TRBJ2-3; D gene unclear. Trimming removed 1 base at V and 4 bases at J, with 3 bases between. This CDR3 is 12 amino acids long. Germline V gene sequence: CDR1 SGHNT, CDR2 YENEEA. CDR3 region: CASSLGPDTQYF. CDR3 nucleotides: TGTGCCAGCAGCTTAGGCCCAGATACGCAGTATTTT. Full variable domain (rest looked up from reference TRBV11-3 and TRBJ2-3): EAGVVQSPRYKIIEKKQPVAFWCNPISGHNTLYWYLQNLGQGPELLIRYENEEAVDDSQLPKDRFSAERLKGVDSTLKIQPAELGDSAVYLCASSLGPDTQYFGPGTRLTVL.

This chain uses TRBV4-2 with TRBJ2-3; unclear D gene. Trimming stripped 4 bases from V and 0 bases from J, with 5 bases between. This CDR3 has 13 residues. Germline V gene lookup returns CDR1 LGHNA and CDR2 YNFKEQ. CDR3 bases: TGTGCCAGCAGCCCTGAGAGCACAGATACGCAGTATTTT. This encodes CASSPESTDTQYF.

The CDR3 DNA sequence: TGCGCCAGCAGCTTATCCGGACTAGCTAGCTATGAGCAGTTCTTC. As protein: CASSLSGLASYEQFF. V gene TRBV5-1 combines with J gene TRBJ2-1, with 8 nucleotides matching TRBD2. The V gene's germline CDR1 is SGHRS and CDR2 YFSETQ. V dropped 2 bases and J dropped 8; count of bases not matched to a gene: 9. This CDR3 region has 15 residues.

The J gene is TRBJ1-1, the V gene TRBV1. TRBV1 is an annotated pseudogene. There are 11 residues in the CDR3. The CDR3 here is CTTLLRGKAFF. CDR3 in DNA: TGCACCACGCTTTTACGGGGGAAAGCTTTCTTT.

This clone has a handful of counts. CDR3 nucleotide sequence: TGTGCCAGCTCCCTACAGGGGGGCTATGGCTACACCTTC. This gives the protein CASSLQGGYGYTF. The V gene is TRBV19, the J gene TRBJ1-2; 8 nucleotides align to TRBD1. The CDR3 has 13 residues. Germline V gene lookup returns CDR1 LNHDA and CDR2 SQIVND (reference sequence). V shed 9 bases and J 4 bases; nucleotides not matched to a gene: 7.

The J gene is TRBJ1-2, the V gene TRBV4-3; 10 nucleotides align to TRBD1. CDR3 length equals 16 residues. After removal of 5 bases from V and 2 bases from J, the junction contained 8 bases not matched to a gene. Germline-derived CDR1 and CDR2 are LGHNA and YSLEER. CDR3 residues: CASSYSGTGENYGYTF. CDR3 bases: TGCGCCAGCAGCTATTCCGGGACAGGGGAAAACTATGGCTACACCTTC.

Written as DNA, the CDR3 is TGTGCCAGCAGTGCACAGGAGGGCACCTATGGCTACACCTTC. Translating it yields CASSAQEGTYGYTF. The rearrangement uses TRBV6-6 and TRBJ1-2, with D possibly being TRBD1 (5 bases). This CDR3 region has 14 residues. In germline, CDR1 is MNHNY, CDR2 SVGAGI (reference sequence). Trimming shortened V by 5 bases and J by 4 bases, and 14 bases separated the two germline ends.

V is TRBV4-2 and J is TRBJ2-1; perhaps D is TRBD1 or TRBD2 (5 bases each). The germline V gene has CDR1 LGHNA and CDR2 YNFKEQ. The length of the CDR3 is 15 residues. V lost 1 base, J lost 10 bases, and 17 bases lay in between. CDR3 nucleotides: TGTGCCAGCAGCCAAGCTTGGGGGTTAGCTCGAGAGCAGTTCTTC. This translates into CASSQAWGLAREQFF.

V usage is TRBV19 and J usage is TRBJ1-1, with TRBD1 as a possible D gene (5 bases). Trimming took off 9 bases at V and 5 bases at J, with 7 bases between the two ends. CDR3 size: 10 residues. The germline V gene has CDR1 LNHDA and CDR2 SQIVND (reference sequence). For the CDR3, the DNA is TGTGCCAGGACAGAGACTGAAGCTTTCTTT. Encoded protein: CARTETEAFF.

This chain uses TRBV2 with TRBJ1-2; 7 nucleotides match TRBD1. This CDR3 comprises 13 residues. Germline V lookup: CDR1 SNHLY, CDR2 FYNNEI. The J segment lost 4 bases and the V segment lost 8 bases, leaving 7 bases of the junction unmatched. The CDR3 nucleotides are TGTGCCAGCGGCTACAGGGGCGTCTATGGCTACACCTTC. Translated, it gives CASGYRGVYGYTF.

The CDR3 region is CASSDQEGKGFF. DNA for the CDR3: TGTGCCAGCAGCGATCAGGAAGGGAAAGGTTTCTTT. The chain is built from TRBV21-1 and TRBJ1-1. TRBV21-1 is deemed a pseudogene. The CDR3 has 12 residues.

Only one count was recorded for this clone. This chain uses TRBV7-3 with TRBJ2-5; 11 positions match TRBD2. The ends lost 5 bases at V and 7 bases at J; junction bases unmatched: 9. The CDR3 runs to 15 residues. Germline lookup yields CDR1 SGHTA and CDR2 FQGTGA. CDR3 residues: CASSPKLAGVTTQYF. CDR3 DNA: TGTGCCAGCAGCCCGAAACTAGCGGGGGTTACGACCCAGTACTTC.

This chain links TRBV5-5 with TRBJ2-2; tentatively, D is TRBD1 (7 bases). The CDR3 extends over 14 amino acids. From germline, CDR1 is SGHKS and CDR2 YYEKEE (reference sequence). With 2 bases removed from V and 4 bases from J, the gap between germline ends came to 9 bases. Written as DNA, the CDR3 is TGTGCCAGCAGCTTCCAGGGGGGCACCGGGGAGCTGTTTTTT. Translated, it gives CASSFQGGTGELFF.

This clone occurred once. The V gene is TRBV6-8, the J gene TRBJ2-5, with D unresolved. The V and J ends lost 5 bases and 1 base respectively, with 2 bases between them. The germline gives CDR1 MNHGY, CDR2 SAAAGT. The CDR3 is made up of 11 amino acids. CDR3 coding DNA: TGTGCCAGCAGTGCCCAAGAGACCCAGTACTTC. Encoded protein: CASSAQETQYF.

The CDR3 region is CASSLDRVQPQHF. CDR3 nucleotides: TGTGCCAGCAGCTTGGACAGGGTTCAGCCCCAGCATTTT. The V call is TRBV13, the J call TRBJ1-5, with 8 bases matching TRBD1. Germline CDR1 and CDR2: PRHDT and FYEKMQ (reference sequence). V was clipped by 3 bases and J by 6 bases; unmatched bases: 1. The CDR3 length is 13 residues.

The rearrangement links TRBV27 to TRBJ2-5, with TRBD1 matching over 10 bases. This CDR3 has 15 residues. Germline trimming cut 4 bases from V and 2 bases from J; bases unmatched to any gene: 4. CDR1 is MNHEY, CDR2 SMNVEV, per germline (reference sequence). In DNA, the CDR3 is TGTGCCAGCAGTTCCTTGGACAGGGGGCAAGAGACCCAGTACTTC. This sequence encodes CASSSLDRGQETQYF.

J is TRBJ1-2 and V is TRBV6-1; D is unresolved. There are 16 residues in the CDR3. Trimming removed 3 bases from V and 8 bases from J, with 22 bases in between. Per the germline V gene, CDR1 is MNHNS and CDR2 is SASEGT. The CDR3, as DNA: TGTGCCAGCAGTGAGACCTTGTGGACGGATCTAAGCGGCTACACCTTC. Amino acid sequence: CASSETLWTDLSGYTF.

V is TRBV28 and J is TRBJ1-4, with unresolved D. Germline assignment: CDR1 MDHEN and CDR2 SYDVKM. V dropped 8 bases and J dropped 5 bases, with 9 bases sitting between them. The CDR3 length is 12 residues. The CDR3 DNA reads TGTGCCAGCCGTGTAGGGAATGAAAAACTGTTTTTT. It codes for CASRVGNEKLFF.

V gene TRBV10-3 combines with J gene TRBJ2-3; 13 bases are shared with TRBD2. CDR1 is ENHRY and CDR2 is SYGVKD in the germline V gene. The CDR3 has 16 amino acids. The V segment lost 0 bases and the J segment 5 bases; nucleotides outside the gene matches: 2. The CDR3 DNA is TGTGCCATCAGTGAGTCGACTAGCGGGGGGAGAGATACGCAGTATTTT. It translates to CAISESTSGGRDTQYF.

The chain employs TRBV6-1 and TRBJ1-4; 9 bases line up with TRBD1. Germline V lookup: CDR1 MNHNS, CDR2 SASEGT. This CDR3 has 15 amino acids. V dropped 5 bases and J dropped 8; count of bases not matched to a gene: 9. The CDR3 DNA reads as TGTGCCAGCAGTAGTTGGACAGGGGAGGGGGAAAAACTGTTTTTT. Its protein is CASSSWTGEGEKLFF.

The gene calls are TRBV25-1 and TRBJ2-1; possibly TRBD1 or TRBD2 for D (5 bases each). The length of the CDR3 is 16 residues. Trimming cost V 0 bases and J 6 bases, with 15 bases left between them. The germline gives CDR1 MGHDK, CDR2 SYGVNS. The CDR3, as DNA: TGTGCCAGCAGTGAATACCACTTAACCGGGGCCAATGAGCAGTTCTTC. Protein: CASSEYHLTGANEQFF.

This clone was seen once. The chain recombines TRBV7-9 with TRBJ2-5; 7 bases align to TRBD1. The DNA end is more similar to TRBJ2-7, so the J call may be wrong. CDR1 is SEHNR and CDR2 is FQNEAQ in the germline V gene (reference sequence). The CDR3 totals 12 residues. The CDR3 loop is CASSSQGSEQYF. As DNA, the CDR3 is TGTGCCAGCAGCTCACAGGGGTCCGAGCAGTACTTC.

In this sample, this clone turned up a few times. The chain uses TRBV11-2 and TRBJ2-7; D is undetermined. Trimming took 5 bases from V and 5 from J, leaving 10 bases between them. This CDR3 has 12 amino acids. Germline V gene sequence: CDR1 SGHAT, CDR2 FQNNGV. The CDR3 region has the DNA TGTGCCAGCAGCCACTACCAGAACGAGCAGTACTTC. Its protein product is CASSHYQNEQYF.